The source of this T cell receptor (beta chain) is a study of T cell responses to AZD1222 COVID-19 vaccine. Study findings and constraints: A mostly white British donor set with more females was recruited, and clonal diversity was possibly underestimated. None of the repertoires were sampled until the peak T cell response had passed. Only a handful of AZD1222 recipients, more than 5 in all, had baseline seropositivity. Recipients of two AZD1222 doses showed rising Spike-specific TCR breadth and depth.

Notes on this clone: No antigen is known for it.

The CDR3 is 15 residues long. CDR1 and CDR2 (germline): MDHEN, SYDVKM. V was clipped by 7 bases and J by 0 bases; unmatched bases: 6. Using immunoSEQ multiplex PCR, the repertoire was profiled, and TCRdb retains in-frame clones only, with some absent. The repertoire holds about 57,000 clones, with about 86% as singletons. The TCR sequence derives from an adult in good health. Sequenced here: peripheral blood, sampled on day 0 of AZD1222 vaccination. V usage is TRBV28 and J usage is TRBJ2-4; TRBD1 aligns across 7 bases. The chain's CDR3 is CASTNWTGAKNIQYF. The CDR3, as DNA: TGTGCCAGCACCAACTGGACAGGAGCCAAAAACATTCAGTACTTC.